A selection of T cell receptor beta chains follows, all from one sample in a study of graft-versus-host responses after intestinal transplantation. The protocol was immunoSEQ multiplex PCR, while the TCRdb copy is restricted to in-frame clones and leaves out a portion. The repertoire holds 65,000 to 85,000 clones, with roughly 90% as singletons. The specimen was bone marrow, collected around 720 days after intestinal transplantation. The receptors were gathered from a human patient who received an intestinal transplant, so some T cells may come from the graft donor. Each CDR3 is given with its conserved first and last residue.

>TRBJ2-5|TRBV6-5
CATMDRDLQETQYF
>TRBJ1-1|TRBV6-6
CASSPTYLNEAFF
>TRBJ1-3|TRBV6-6
CASSYGVNTIYF
>TRBJ2-3|TRBV19
CASSPPSFDTQYF
>TRBJ2-7|TRBV2
CASSGDYTYEQYF
>TRBJ2-1|TRBV11-2
CASSPEARRQFF
>TRBJ1-1|TRBV6-5
CASSAGIGPEAFF
>TRBJ2-7|TRBV6-6
CASSPDGLYEQYF
>TRBJ2-5|TRBV11-2
CASSLEDSRRETQYF
>TRBJ1-4|TRBV9
CASSVQGALNEKLFF
>TRBJ2-2|TRBV7-9
CASSPFSGRRTGELFF
>TRBJ2-5|TRBV13
CASSLVPDSQETQYF
>TRBJ2-1|TRBV7-9
CASSSLPVGRPYNEQFF
>TRBJ2-5|TRBV9
CASSVDSGRGAEETQYF
>TRBJ1-1|TRBV5-1
CASSGGTELNTEAFF
>TRBJ2-2|TRBV12-5
CASATGRNTGELFF
>TRBJ2-1|TRBV6-6
CASSSGGAHEQFF
>TRBJ2-1|TRBV27
CASSALRLGGEQFF
>TRBJ2-7|TRBV6-6
CASGGGGYEQYF
>TRBJ1-1|TRBV5-1
CASSSPIVGNTEAFF
>TRBJ1-1|TRBV6-5
CASSYSRNTEAFF
>TRBJ1-1|TRBV4-1
CASRNREGDTEAFF
>TRBJ1-1|TRBV6-5
CASSSDREDVAFF
>TRBJ2-7|TRBV19
CASSSTSGVYEQYF
>TRBJ2-1|TRBV7-2
CASSLAGDNEQFF
>TRBJ1-2|TRBV6-5
CASSYRDRVGYTF
>TRBJ1-2|TRBV18
CASSPPSVRGEKRYTF
>TRBJ2-1|TRBV14
CASSQTSGRAKNEQFF
>TRBJ2-7|TRBV9
CARDTDYEQYF
>TRBJ1-3|TRBV25-1
CASSGDGGNTIYF
>TRBJ1-3|TRBV4-1
CASSQKDRRSGNTIYF
>TRBJ1-2|TRBV13
CASSLAGARGYTF
>TRBJ2-4|TRBV23-1
CASSQQEFRLPHRIRAKNIQYF
>TRBJ2-7|TRBV30
CAWSVDGTYEQYF
>TRBJ2-2|TRBV7-6
CASSLDPPPNTGELFF
>TRBJ1-1|TRBV10-3
CAISEGMRGTEAFF
>TRBJ1-1|TRBV9
CASSEDSWNTEAFF
>TRBJ1-2|TRBV5-6
CASTWAGDGYTF
>TRBJ2-7|TRBV6-6
CASTYGLGNEQYF
>TRBJ2-2|TRBV27
CASSIFRGLANTGELFF
>TRBJ2-7|TRBV6-6
CASGQGLGEQYF
>TRBJ2-5|TRBV27
CATGGFGGEETQYF
>TRBJ1-4|TRBV7-9
CASSSRQATNEKLFF
>TRBJ1-5|TRBV5-5
CASSLQASGNQPQHF
>TRBJ2-2|TRBV28
CASGAGVAGELFF
>TRBJ2-2|TRBV6-6
CASRTNTGELFF
>TRBJ2-1|TRBV7-9
CASSSTGALTYNEQFF